The 32 T cell receptor beta chains below were found in one sample sequenced in a study of TIL therapy for anti-PD-1-resistant metastatic lung cancer. Time point defined: pre-treatment sample, taken before nivolumab and TIL therapy. Tumor tissue came from excised metastases, mostly pleural nodules or supraclavicular lymph nodes. The libraries were made with immunoSEQ v3. TCRdb's table, derived via immunoSEQ multiplex PCR, lists solely in-frame clones and lacks some. Here the sample spans about 100,000 clones, about two thirds being singletons. Sequences were derived from tumor tissue, sampled at baseline. These receptors originate from a person aged 25 to 80 with non-small cell lung cancer.

This chain links TRBV7-8 with TRBJ1-5, with 7 nucleotides matching TRBD1. The V gene end was trimmed by 5 bases and the J gene end by 7 bases; junction bases not matched to a gene: 11. CDR1 is SGHVS and CDR2 is FQNEAQ in the germline V gene. The CDR3 is 15 amino acids. CDR3 loop: CASSPHDRAGQPQHF. CDR3 DNA sequence: TGTGCCAGCAGCCCCCATGACAGGGCCGGACAGCCCCAGCATTTT. The variable domain in full, with the rest retrieved from reference TRBV7-8 and TRBJ1-5, is GAGVSQSPRYKVAKRGQDVALRCDPISGHVSLFWYQQALGQGPEFLTYFQNEAQLDKSGLPSDRFFAERPEGSVSTLKIQRTQQEDSAVYLCASSPHDRAGQPQHFGDGTRLSIL.

This clone was recorded a few times. The chain joins TRBV19 to TRBJ1-1; TRBD1 might be the D (5 bases). This CDR3 has 14 amino acids. V was trimmed by 5 bases and J by 0 bases, leaving 10 bases between them. The germline V gene encodes CDR1 LNHDA and CDR2 SQIVND (reference sequence). The CDR3 loop reads CASSGGRLNTEAFF. As DNA, the CDR3 is TGTGCCAGTAGTGGGGGACGGTTGAACACTGAAGCTTTCTTT.

This rearrangement joins TRBV24-1 to TRBJ2-5; D remains unclear. Germline loops: CDR1 KGHDR, CDR2 SFDVKD. This CDR3 contains 14 residues. Trimming left V 11 bases short and J 0 bases short, with 15 bases between. The CDR3 sequence is CAISSQVDQETQYF. CDR3 nucleotide sequence: TGTGCCATCTCATCCCAGGTTGACCAAGAGACCCAGTACTTC.

The genes are TRBV27 and TRBJ1-4; 8 bases line up with TRBD1. In germline, CDR1 is MNHEY, CDR2 SMNVEV (reference sequence). V lost 5 bases to trimming and J lost 6 bases; unmatched junction nucleotides: 2. The length of the CDR3 is 13 residues. DNA of the CDR3: TGTGCCAGCAGTATGGACAGGGATGAAAAACTGTTTTTT. Translation gives CASSMDRDEKLFF.

This chain links TRBV28 with TRBJ1-5, with D maybe TRBD1 (6 bases). Germline lookup yields CDR1 MDHEN and CDR2 SYDVKM. The CDR3 has 12 amino acids. V lost 7 bases, J lost 4 bases, and 8 bases lay in between. DNA for the CDR3: TGTGCCAGCACGAGGGGGAATCAGCCCCAGCATTTT. It translates to CASTRGNQPQHF.

CDR3 region: CSVALGYEQYF. The CDR3 coding sequence is TGCAGCGTAGCCCTCGGGTACGAGCAGTACTTC. V gene TRBV29-1 combines with J gene TRBJ2-7; D not certain. The germline V gene has CDR1 SQVTM and CDR2 ANQGSEA. The CDR3 sequence is 11 residues long. V lost 6 bases to trimming and J lost 4 bases, with 10 bases between them.

J is TRBJ1-4 and V is TRBV7-9; D call uncertain. Per the germline V gene, CDR1 is SEHNR and CDR2 is FQNEAQ (reference sequence). There are 14 residues in the CDR3. The germline V and J ends were trimmed by 5 bases and 10 bases, with 17 bases remaining between them. In nucleotides, the CDR3 is TGTGCCAGCAGCCTCAGGTTTAATGATGGAAAACTGTTTTTT. The encoded protein is CASSLRFNDGKLFF.

Only one count was recorded for this clone. This chain links TRBV5-1 with TRBJ2-5, with 7 bases that match TRBD1. V lost 0 bases and J lost 0; bases outside the gene matches: 8. This CDR3 is 17 amino acids long. Looked up from germline, CDR1 is SGHRS and CDR2 is YFSETQ. CDR3 in amino acids: CASSLDWQGVYQETQYF. DNA for the CDR3: TGCGCCAGCAGCTTGGATTGGCAGGGGGTGTACCAAGAGACCCAGTACTTC.

The CDR3: CASSVGEIRNEQFF. CDR3 bases: TGTGCCAGTAGTGTCGGGGAAATCCGCAATGAGCAGTTCTTC. The rearrangement joins TRBV19 to TRBJ2-1; TRBD2 is a possible D gene (5 bases). This CDR3 comprises 14 residues. Germline loops: CDR1 LNHDA, CDR2 SQIVND (reference sequence). The germline V and J ends were trimmed by 5 bases and 6 bases, with 14 bases remaining between them.

V and J are TRBV27 and TRBJ1-6, with 8 bases identical to TRBD1. Losses at the gene ends were 6 bases for V and 10 bases for J; bases not matched to a gene: 5. This CDR3 has 13 residues. Looked up from germline, CDR1 is MNHEY and CDR2 is SMNVEV (reference sequence). CDR3 sequence reads: CASSVTGESPLHF. In DNA, the CDR3 is TGTGCCAGCAGCGTGACAGGGGAATCACCCCTCCACTTT.

The genes are TRBV7-2 and TRBJ2-1; D gene unclear. Germline lookup yields CDR1 SGHTA and CDR2 FQGNSA. The CDR3 contains 11 residues. V was pared by 7 bases and J by 12 bases, with 13 bases between. CDR3 DNA sequence: TGTGCCAGCACCCTAACCACAAGGCAGTTCTTC. Translation gives CASTLTTRQFF.

This clone was recorded a few times. The gene calls are TRBV3-1 (or the pseudogene TRBV3-2) and TRBJ2-3; 9 bases match TRBD2. The CDR3 covers 15 residues. Germline V gene data show CDR1 as LGHDT and CDR2 as YNNKEL (reference sequence). Trimming at V came to 0 bases and at J to 5 bases, leaving 3 bases not matched to a gene. The CDR3 DNA reads TGTGCCAGCAGCCAAGAGCGGGGGGGCCTAGATACGCAGTATTTT. It yields the protein CASSQERGGLDTQYF.

This chain uses TRBV18 with TRBJ2-7; D is possibly TRBD1 (5 bases). This CDR3 contains 15 residues. Per germline, CDR1 KGHSH and CDR2 LQKENI. Between the trimmed V and J ends, which lost 2 bases and 6 bases, there was a span of 17 bases. The CDR3 reads CASSPLQGSLREQYF. DNA of the CDR3: TGTGCCAGCTCACCATTGCAGGGAAGTCTTCGCGAGCAGTACTTC.

This chain joins TRBV18 and TRBJ2-3; either TRBD1 or TRBD2 may supply D (5 bases each). Germline CDR1 reads KGHSH; CDR2 reads LQKENI. The V and J ends lost 5 bases and 2 bases respectively, with 14 bases between them. This CDR3 has 15 residues. The CDR3 DNA reads TGTGCCAGCTCAGACATGGGGGTCTACACAGATACGCAGTATTTT. Amino acids: CASSDMGVYTDTQYF.

This clone was counted a single time. V is TRBV4-3 and J is TRBJ2-3; a weak D match, TRBD2 (6 bases). CDR3 size: 15 residues. Looked up from germline, CDR1 is LGHNA and CDR2 is YSLEER. Trimming stripped 4 bases from V and 4 bases from J, with 15 bases between. The CDR3 nucleotides are TGCGCCAGCAGCCCGCAGGGTAGGAGGGCAGATACGCAGTATTTT. It codes for CASSPQGRRADTQYF.

J is TRBJ1-1 and V is TRBV5-1; D is unclear. With 0 bases removed from V and 1 base from J, the gap between germline ends came to 13 bases. From germline, CDR1 is SGHRS and CDR2 YFSETQ. This CDR3 is built from 16 residues. CDR3 bases: TGCGCCAGCAGCTTGGCGAGGATGGGGAAGAACACTGAAGCTTTCTTT. Protein: CASSLARMGKNTEAFF.

The chain links TRBV12-3 or TRBV12-4 to TRBJ2-7; 7 nucleotides line up with TRBD2. The junction had 2 bases not matched to a gene; V was cut back by 4 bases and J by 2 bases. The CDR3 totals 13 residues. The CDR3 DNA follows: TGTGCCAGCAGTTCAGCGGGACCCTACGAGCAGTACTTC. Residues: CASSSAGPYEQYF.

This clone was counted a single time. This chain joins TRBV10-3 and TRBJ2-4; TRBD1 or TRBD2 may be the D gene (6 bases each). Trimming removed 0 bases at V and 1 base at J, with 13 bases between. From germline, CDR1 is ENHRY and CDR2 SYGVKD. The CDR3 length is 17 residues. In DNA form, the CDR3 reads TGTGCCATCAGTGAGTCGGGGGGCGGTGGTGCCAAAAACATTCAGTACTTC. Translated, it gives CAISESGGGGAKNIQYF.

The rearrangement links TRBV18 to TRBJ1-5, with D unclear. Germline-derived CDR1 and CDR2 are KGHSH and LQKENI. The V end lost 3 bases, the J end lost 9 bases, and 9 bases lay between the germline ends. The CDR3 is 12 amino acids. Here the CDR3 DNA reads TGTGCCAGCTCACCCGCTAGCGGGCCCCAGCATTTT. Translating it yields CASSPASGPQHF.

This chain connects TRBV7-2 to TRBJ2-2; 9 positions agree with TRBD1. V trimming: 3 bases; J trimming: 0 bases; junction bases outside the gene matches: 2. The CDR3 runs 16 residues. Germline CDR1 reads SGHTA; CDR2 reads FQGNSA. The CDR3, as DNA: TGTGCCAGCAGCTTTCGACAGGGGGCGAACACCGGGGAGCTGTTTTTT. Amino acid sequence: CASSFRQGANTGELFF.

The genes are TRBV9 and TRBJ2-4; 9 bases match TRBD1. Looked up from germline, CDR1 is SGDLS and CDR2 is YYNGEE. The CDR3 sequence is 15 residues long. V was pared by 4 bases and J by 7 bases, with 9 bases of the junction left unmatched. CDR3 in amino acids: CASSTSTGGANIQYF. The CDR3 coding sequence is TGTGCCAGCAGCACTTCGACAGGGGGGGCGAACATTCAGTACTTC. The full variable domain, with the rest looked up from reference TRBV9 and TRBJ2-4, is DSGVTQTPKHLITATGQRVTLRCSPRSGDLSVYWYQQSLDQGLQFLIQYYNGEERAKGNILERFSAQQFPDLHSELNLSSLELGDSALYFCASSTSTGGANIQYFGAGTRLSVL.

The rearrangement links TRBV5-5 to TRBJ1-2; possibly TRBD1 for D (5 bases). V dropped 7 bases and J dropped 5 bases, with 21 bases sitting between them. The germline gives CDR1 SGHKS, CDR2 YYEKEE (reference sequence). The CDR3 consists of 15 residues. Here the CDR3 reads CASVRRGQGGYGYTF. The CDR3 DNA reads as TGTGCCAGCGTACGCCGAGGGCAGGGAGGATATGGCTACACCTTC. Using reference TRBV5-5 and TRBJ1-2 for the parts outside the CDR3, the full variable domain is DAGVTQSPTHLIKTRGQQVTLRCSPISGHKSVSWYQQVLGQGPQFIFQYYEKEERGRGNFPDRFSARQFPNYSSELNVNALLLGDSALYLCASVRRGQGGYGYTFGSGTRLTVV.

This clone showed up just once. This chain uses TRBV30 with TRBJ2-3; TRBD1 aligns across 10 bases. The CDR3 has 13 amino acids. After removal of 7 bases from V and 1 base from J, the junction contained 2 bases not matched to a gene. Germline V gene sequence: CDR1 GTSNPN, CDR2 SVGIG (reference sequence). The CDR3 bases are TGTGCCTTCGGACAGGGGGGCACAGATACGCAGTATTTT. Its translation is CAFGQGGTDTQYF.

In this sample, this clone turned up a few times. The gene calls are TRBV3-1 (or the pseudogene TRBV3-2) and TRBJ1-5; D gene uncertain. Germline lookup yields CDR1 LGHDT and CDR2 YNNKEL (reference sequence). The CDR3 is 15 residues long. V was shortened by 2 bases and J by 3 bases, with 11 bases between the two germline ends. The CDR3 DNA is TGTGCCAGCAGCCAAACCTTACAGACCAATCAGCCCCAGCATTTT. Its translation: CASSQTLQTNQPQHF.

This chain uses TRBV11-2 with TRBJ2-7, with D tentatively TRBD1 or TRBD2 (6 bases each). This CDR3 is 14 amino acids long. Germline V lookup: CDR1 SGHAT, CDR2 FQNNGV. Trimming stripped 6 bases from V and 6 bases from J, with 18 bases between. CDR3 region: CASSETGRSGEQYF. CDR3 nucleotides: TGTGCCAGCAGTGAAACAGGGAGGTCTGGCGAGCAGTACTTC.

This clone appeared a few times. This chain joins TRBV6-5 and TRBJ2-7; 7 bases match TRBD1. The V gene's germline CDR1 is MNHEY and CDR2 SVGAGI. CDR3 length: 13 amino acids. With V trimmed by 6 bases and J by 2 bases, 4 bases remained unmatched. The chain's CDR3 is CASRSGTAYEQYF. The DNA for the CDR3 is TGTGCCAGCAGGTCCGGGACAGCCTACGAGCAGTACTTC.

This clone is a singleton in its sample. The J gene is TRBJ2-1, the V gene TRBV28; the D is unclear. The CDR3 is 11 amino acids. Germline V lookup: CDR1 MDHEN, CDR2 SYDVKM. Deletions cut 6 bases from V and 8 bases from J, with 8 bases between. Here the CDR3 reads CASSPRYEQFF. The CDR3 nucleotides read TGTGCCAGCAGCCCCCGGTATGAGCAGTTCTTC.

This chain links TRBV15 with TRBJ1-4; TRBD1 might be the D (6 bases). The V gene lost 0 bases and the J gene lost 3 bases, with 8 bases spanning the gap. This CDR3 comprises 15 residues. The germline gives CDR1 LNHNV, CDR2 YYDKDF (reference sequence). This CDR3 is CATSREGAANEKLFF. The DNA for the CDR3 is TGTGCCACCAGCAGAGAGGGGGCAGCTAATGAAAAACTGTTTTTT.

The chain uses TRBV2 and TRBJ2-1; tentative D call: TRBD2 (5 bases). The CDR3 runs to 13 residues. V lost 8 bases to trimming and J lost 10 bases, with 18 bases between them. The germline V gene encodes CDR1 SNHLY and CDR2 FYNNEI. CDR3 DNA: TGTGCCAGCCTCCTTATGAGGGTCCAAGAGCAGTTCTTC. It specifies CASLLMRVQEQFF.

This clone was picked up one time. This chain joins TRBV6-4 and TRBJ1-2; D is unresolved. The V and J ends lost 4 bases and 8 bases respectively, with 5 bases between them. CDR1 and CDR2 from the germline V gene are MRHNA and SNTAGT. This CDR3 region has 10 residues. The CDR3 loop is CASSGRGYTF. The CDR3, as DNA: TGTGCCAGCAGTGGGCGGGGCTACACCTTC.

The gene calls are TRBV19 and TRBJ2-1, with D possibly TRBD2 on 6 matching bases. V lost 5 bases to trimming and J lost 9 bases, with 20 bases between them. CDR1 LNHDA and CDR2 SQIVND come from the germline V gene (reference sequence). This CDR3 is built from 15 residues. CDR3 sequence (DNA): TGTGCCAGTAGTCTTCTAGCGCCATCAGCGAGTGAGCAGTTCTTC. Its protein is CASSLLAPSASEQFF.

This clone was found many times. The rearrangement links TRBV5-5 to TRBJ2-1, with unresolved D. Looked up from germline, CDR1 is SGHKS and CDR2 is YYEKEE (reference sequence). The CDR3 is 16 residues long. V lost 0 bases to trimming and J lost 4 bases, with 14 bases between them. The CDR3 sequence is CASSLVSSAIYNEQFF. CDR3 nucleotide sequence: TGTGCCAGCAGCTTGGTTTCGTCGGCTATTTACAATGAGCAGTTCTTC.